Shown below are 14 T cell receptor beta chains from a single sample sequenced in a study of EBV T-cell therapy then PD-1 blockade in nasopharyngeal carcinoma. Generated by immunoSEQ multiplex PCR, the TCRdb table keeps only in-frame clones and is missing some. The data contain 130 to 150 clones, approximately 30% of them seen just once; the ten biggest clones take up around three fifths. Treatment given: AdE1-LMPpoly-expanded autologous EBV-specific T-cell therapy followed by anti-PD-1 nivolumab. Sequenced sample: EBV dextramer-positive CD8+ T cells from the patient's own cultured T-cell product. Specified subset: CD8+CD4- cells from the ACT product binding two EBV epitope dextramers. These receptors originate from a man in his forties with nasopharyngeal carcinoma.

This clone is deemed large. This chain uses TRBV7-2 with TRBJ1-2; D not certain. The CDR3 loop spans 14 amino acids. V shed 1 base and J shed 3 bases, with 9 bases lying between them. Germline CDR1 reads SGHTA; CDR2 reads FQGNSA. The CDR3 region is CASSLVSADYGYTF. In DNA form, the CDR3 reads TGTGCCAGCAGCTTAGTGAGCGCGGACTATGGCTACACCTTC. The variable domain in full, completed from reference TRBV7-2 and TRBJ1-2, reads GAGVSQSPSNKVTEKGKDVELRCDPISGHTALYWYRQSLGQGLEFLIYFQGNSAPDKSGLPSDRFSAERTGGSVSTLTIQRTQQEDSAVYLCASSLVSADYGYTFGSGTRLTVV.

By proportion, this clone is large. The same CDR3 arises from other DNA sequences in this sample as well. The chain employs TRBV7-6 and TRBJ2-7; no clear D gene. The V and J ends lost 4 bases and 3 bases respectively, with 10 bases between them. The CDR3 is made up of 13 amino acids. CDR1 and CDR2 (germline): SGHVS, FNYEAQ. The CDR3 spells CASSSGPNYEQYF. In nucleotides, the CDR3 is TGTGCCAGCAGCTCTGGACCAAACTACGAGCAGTACTTC. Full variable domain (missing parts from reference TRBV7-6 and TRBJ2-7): GAGVSQSPRYKVTKRGQDVALRCDPISGHVSLYWYRQALGQGPEFLTYFNYEAQQDKSGLPNDRFSAERPEGSISTLTIQRTEQRDSAMYRCASSSGPNYEQYFGPGTRLTVT.

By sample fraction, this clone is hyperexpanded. The CDR3 DNA follows: TGTGCCAGCAGTTACTTGGGCGGGTTTAATGGCTACACCTTC. Its translation: CASSYLGGFNGYTF. The V and J genes are TRBV6-5 and TRBJ1-2, with no clear D. The V end was cut by 1 base, the J end by 6 bases, with 12 bases between. The CDR3 sequence is 14 residues long. Per the germline V gene, CDR1 is MNHEY and CDR2 is SVGAGI.

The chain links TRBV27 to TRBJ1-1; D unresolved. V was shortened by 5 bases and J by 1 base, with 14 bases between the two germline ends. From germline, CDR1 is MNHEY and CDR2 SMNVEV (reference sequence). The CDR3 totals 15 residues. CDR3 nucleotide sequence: TGTGCCAGCAGTCTCGGGCCAGCCTGGAACACTGAAGCTTTCTTT. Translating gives CASSLGPAWNTEAFF.

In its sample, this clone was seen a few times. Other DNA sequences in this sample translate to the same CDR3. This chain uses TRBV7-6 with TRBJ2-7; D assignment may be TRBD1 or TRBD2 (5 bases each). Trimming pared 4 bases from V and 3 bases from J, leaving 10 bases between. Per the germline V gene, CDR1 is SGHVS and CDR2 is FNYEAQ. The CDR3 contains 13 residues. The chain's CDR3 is CASSSGPNYEQYF. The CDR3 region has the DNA TGTGCCAGCAGCTCGGGACCGAACTACGAGCAGTACTTC.

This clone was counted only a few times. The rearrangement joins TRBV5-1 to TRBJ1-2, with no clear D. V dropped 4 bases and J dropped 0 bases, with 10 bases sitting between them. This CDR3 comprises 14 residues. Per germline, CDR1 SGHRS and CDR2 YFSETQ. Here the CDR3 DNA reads TGCGCCAGCAGCGAAGCGGGAGCTAACTATGGCTACACCTTC. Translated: CASSEAGANYGYTF.

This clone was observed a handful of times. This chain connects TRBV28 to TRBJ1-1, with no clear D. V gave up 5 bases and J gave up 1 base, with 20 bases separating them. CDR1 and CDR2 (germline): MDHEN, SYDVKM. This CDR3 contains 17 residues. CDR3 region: CASSDIRASLGNTEAFF. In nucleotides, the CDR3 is TGTGCCAGCAGTGATATCCGGGCGAGCCTCGGGAACACTGAAGCTTTCTTT.

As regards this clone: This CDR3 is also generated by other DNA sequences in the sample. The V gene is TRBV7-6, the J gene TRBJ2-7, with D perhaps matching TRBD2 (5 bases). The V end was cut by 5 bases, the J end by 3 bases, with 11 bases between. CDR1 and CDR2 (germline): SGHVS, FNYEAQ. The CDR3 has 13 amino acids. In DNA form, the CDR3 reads TGTGCCAGCAGCAGCGGACCGAACTACGAGCAGTACTTC. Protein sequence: CASSSGPNYEQYF.

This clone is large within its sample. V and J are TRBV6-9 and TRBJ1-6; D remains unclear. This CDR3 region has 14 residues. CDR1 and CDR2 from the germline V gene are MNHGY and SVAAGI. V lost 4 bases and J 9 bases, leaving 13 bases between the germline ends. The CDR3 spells CASSSNRIVSPLHF. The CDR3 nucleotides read TGTGCCAGCAGTTCGAATAGAATCGTTTCACCCCTCCACTTT.

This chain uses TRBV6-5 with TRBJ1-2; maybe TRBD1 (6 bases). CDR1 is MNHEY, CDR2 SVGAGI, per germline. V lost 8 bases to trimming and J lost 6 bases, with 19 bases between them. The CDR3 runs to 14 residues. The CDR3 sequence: CASGTGGGFDGYTF. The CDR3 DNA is TGTGCCAGCGGAACGGGGGGGGGCTTTGATGGCTACACCTTC.

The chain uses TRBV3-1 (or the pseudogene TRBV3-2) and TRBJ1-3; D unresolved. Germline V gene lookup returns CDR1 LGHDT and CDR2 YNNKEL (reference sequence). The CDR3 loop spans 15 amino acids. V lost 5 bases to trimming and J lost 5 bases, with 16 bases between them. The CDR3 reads CASSWTFHARNTIYF. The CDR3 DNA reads TGTGCCAGCAGCTGGACCTTTCACGCACGAAACACCATATATTTT.

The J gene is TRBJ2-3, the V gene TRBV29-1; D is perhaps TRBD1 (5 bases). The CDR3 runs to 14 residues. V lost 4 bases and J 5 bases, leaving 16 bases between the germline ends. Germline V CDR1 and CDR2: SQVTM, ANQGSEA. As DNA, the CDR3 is TGCAGCGTTGCCCCGACAGAATACGGAGATACGCAGTATTTT. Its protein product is CSVAPTEYGDTQYF.

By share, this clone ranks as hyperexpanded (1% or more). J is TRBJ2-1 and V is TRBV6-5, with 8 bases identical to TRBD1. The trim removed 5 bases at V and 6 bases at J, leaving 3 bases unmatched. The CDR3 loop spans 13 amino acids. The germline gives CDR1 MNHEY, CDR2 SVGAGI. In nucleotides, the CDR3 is TGTGCCAGCAGTAAACAGGGGGGCAATGAGCAGTTCTTC. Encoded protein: CASSKQGGNEQFF.

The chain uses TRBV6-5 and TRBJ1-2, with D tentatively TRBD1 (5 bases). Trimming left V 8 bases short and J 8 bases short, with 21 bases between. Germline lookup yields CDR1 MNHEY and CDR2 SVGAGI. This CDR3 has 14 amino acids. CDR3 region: CASSPLGGFGGYTF. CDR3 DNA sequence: TGTGCCAGCTCCCCACTCGGGGGATTTGGGGGCTACACCTTC.